The 10 T cell receptor beta chains in this list originate from one sample, sequenced in a study of cytomegalovirus exposure and HLA in healthy donors. The PCR contained 60 Vbeta and 13 Jbeta primers. The assay was immunoSEQ multiplex PCR, and TCRdb's table has in-frame clones only and misses some. This table has about 210,000 clones, 78% appearing once. Sequenced input: PBMCs. The receptors come from a woman in her twenties or thirties in good health and CMV-seropositive.

This clone showed up just once. One end of the junction does not line up with germline, which may come from a read error. The chain has TRBV4-1 and TRBJ1-1; the D is unclear. There are 14 residues in the CDR3. Germline CDR1 reads MGHRA; CDR2 reads YSYEKL. CDR3 region: CASSQDGVNTEAFF. The CDR3 bases are TGTGCCAGCAGCCAAGACGGGGTGAACACTGAAGCTTTCTTT.

The V and J genes are TRBV12-5 and TRBJ2-2, with D maybe TRBD2 (7 bases). Germline loops: CDR1 LGHNT, CDR2 FRNRAP. V dropped 4 bases and J dropped 4 bases, with 16 bases sitting between them. This CDR3 is built from 16 residues. Here the CDR3 reads CASGYPRGAFTGELFF. The CDR3 DNA reads as TGTGCTAGTGGTTACCCCCGGGGGGCTTTCACCGGGGAGCTGTTTTTT.

This clone has only one observation. The chain combines TRBV5-4 with TRBJ1-2; TRBD1 agrees at 8 bases. CDR3 length equals 15 residues. From germline, CDR1 is SGHNT and CDR2 YYREEE (reference sequence). With V trimmed by 4 bases and J by 2 bases, 7 bases remained unmatched. The CDR3 DNA sequence: TGTGCCAGCAGCCGTTACGGACAGGGCAACTATGGCTACACCTTC. Translated: CASSRYGQGNYGYTF.

The chain uses TRBV29-1 and TRBJ2-5; D not certain. The CDR3 length is 12 residues. V shed 4 bases and J shed 1 base, with 7 bases lying between them. The germline CDR1 and CDR2 sequences are SQVTM and ANQGSEA. The CDR3 coding sequence is TGCAGCGTTGGGGCTGGCCAAGAGACCCAGTACTTC. Translation gives CSVGAGQETQYF.

The chain employs TRBV30 and TRBJ2-3; D may be TRBD2 (5 bases). Germline lookup yields CDR1 GTSNPN and CDR2 SVGIG (reference sequence). The CDR3 runs to 15 residues. With 2 bases removed from V and 1 base from J, the gap between germline ends came to 13 bases. The CDR3 coding sequence is TGTGCCTGGAGTCTACGAGCGGCTCGCACAGATACGCAGTATTTT. Translation gives CAWSLRAARTDTQYF. The full variable domain, in which reference TRBV30 and TRBJ2-3 provide the parts outside the CDR3, is SQTIHQWPATLVQPVGSPLSLECTVEGTSNPNLYWYRQAAGRGLQLLFYSVGIGQISSEVPQNLSASRPQDRQFILSSKKLLLSDSGFYLCAWSLRAARTDTQYFGPGTRLTVL.

This clone has just a few counts. In the same sample, other DNA sequences code for this CDR3. The rearrangement uses TRBV12-5 and TRBJ1-5; TRBD1 might be the D (5 bases). Germline-derived CDR1 and CDR2 are LGHNT and FRNRAP. The V and J ends lost 0 bases and 1 base respectively, with 7 bases between them. The CDR3 length is 15 residues. Here the CDR3 reads CASGLVRGSNQPQHF. In DNA form, the CDR3 reads TGTGCTAGTGGTTTGGTAAGGGGAAGCAATCAGCCCCAGCATTTT.

The genes are TRBV30 and TRBJ2-4; the D gene is possibly TRBD2 (6 bases). Germline CDR1 GTSNPN, CDR2 SVGIG (reference sequence). This CDR3 has 14 amino acids. The ends were cut back, 1 base at V and 5 bases at J, with 12 bases in the middle. The CDR3 spells CAWSGGTAENIQYF. In DNA form, the CDR3 reads TGTGCCTGGAGTGGCGGGACGGCAGAAAACATTCAGTACTTC.

The V and J genes are TRBV7-6 and TRBJ2-7; 7 bases fit TRBD2. The CDR3 loop spans 17 amino acids. V shed 5 bases, J shed 3 bases, and the junction held 16 bases outside the gene matches. In germline, CDR1 is SGHVS, CDR2 FNYEAQ. CDR3: CASSNTRRTSTGYEQYF. The CDR3 nucleotides read TGTGCCAGCAGCAACACCCGAAGGACTAGTACGGGCTACGAGCAGTACTTC.

V usage is TRBV10-1 and J usage is TRBJ2-5; 8 bases are a match to TRBD1. The end of the DNA fits TRBJ2-7 better, so the J call may be wrong. The CDR3 length is 13 residues. Germline-derived CDR1 and CDR2 are WNHNN and SYGVQD (reference sequence). The CDR3 loop is CASSEQGAYEQYF. CDR3 bases: TGCGCCAGCAGTGAACAGGGGGCCTACGAGCAGTACTTC.

Only a few counts were recorded for this clone. The gene calls are TRBV5-1 and TRBJ2-1; tentative D call: TRBD1 (6 bases). Trimming stripped 4 bases from V and 6 bases from J, with 14 bases between. The length of the CDR3 is 14 residues. Per germline, CDR1 SGHRS and CDR2 YFSETQ. CDR3: CASSLQGSPNEQFF. The CDR3 DNA follows: TGCGCCAGCAGCCTGCAGGGGTCGCCCAATGAGCAGTTCTTC.